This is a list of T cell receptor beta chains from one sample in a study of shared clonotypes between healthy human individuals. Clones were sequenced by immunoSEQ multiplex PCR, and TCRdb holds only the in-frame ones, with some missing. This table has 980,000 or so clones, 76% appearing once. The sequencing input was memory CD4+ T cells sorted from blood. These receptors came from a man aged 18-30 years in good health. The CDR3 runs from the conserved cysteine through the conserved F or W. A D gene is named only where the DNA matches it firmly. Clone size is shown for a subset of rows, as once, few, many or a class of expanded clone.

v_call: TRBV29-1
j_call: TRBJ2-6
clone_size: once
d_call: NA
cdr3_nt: TGCAGCGTTACTTCGTCTGGGGCCAACGTCCTGACTTTC
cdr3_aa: CSVTSSGANVLTF

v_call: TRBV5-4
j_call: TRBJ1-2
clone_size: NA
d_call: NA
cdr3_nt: TGTGCCAGCAGCTTAAACAGCTATGGCTACACCTTC
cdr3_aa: CASSLNSYGYTF

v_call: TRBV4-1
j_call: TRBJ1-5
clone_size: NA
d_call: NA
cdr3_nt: TGCGCCAGCAGCCAGCTAGGGGGTCCTAATCAGCCCCAGCATTTT
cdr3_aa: CASSQLGGPNQPQHF

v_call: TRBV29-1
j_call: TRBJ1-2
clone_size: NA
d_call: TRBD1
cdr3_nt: TGCAGCGTTGCGGGACAGGGGGGTCTGAGAGGCTACACCTTC
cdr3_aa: CSVAGQGGLRGYTF

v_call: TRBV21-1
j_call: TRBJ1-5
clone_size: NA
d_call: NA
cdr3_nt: TGTGCCAGCAGTCCTAATCAGCCCCAGCATTTT
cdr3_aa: CASSPNQPQHF

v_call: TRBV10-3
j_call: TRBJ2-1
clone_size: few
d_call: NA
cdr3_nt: TGTGCCATCAGTGAGTCGGGGGGCCGGGGCAGCTACAATGAGCAGTTCTTC
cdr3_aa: CAISESGGRGSYNEQFF

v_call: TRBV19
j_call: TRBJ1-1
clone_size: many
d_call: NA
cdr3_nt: TGTGCCAGTACTAGTTACAGGATGAACACTGAAGCTTTCTTT
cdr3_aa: CASTSYRMNTEAFF

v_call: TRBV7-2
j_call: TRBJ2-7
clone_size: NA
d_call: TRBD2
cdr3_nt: TGTGCCAGCAGCTTTAGGCCAGCGGGAGGACCTATCTCCTACGAGCAGTACTTC
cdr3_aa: CASSFRPAGGPISYEQYF

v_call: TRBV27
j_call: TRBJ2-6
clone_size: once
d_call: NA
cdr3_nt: TGTGCCAGCAGCCTGAATGTTCTACGGGTTGGGGCCAACGTCCTGACTTTC
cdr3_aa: CASSLNVLRVGANVLTF

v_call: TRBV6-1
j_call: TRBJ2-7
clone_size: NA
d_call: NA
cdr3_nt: TGTGCCGGCAGAACCGGGACCACAAGCTCCTACGAGCAGTACTTC
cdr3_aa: CAGRTGTTSSYEQYF

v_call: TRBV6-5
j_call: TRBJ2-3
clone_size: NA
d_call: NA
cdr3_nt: TGTGCCAGCAGTTCTGGGGCGGGTAGGGCAGATACGCAGTATTTT
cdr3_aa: CASSSGAGRADTQYF

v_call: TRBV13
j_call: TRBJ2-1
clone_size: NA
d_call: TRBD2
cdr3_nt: TGTGCCAGCAGCTTAGTTAGCGGGAGTAACAATGAGCAGTTCTTC
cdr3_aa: CASSLVSGSNNEQFF

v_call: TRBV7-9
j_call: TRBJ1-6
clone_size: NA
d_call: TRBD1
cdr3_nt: TGTGCCAGCAGCCCGGGGGACAGAATTGGCTCACCCCTCCACTTT
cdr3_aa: CASSPGDRIGSPLHF

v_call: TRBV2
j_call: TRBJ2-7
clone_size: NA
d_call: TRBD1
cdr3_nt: TGTGCCAGCAGTCCTGACAGGGCCTTCTCCTACGAGCAGTACTTC
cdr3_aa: CASSPDRAFSYEQYF

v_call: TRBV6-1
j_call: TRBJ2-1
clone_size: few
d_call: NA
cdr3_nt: TGTGCCAGCAGTGAAATCGGCGGCGCCCCCTACAATGAGCAGTTCTTC
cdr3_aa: CASSEIGGAPYNEQFF

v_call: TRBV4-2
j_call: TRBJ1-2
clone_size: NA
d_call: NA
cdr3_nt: TGTGCCAGCAGCCAAGATCTGGGAGCTGGCTACACCTTC
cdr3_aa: CASSQDLGAGYTF

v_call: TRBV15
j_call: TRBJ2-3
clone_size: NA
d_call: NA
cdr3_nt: TGTGCCACCAGCCCGGACTCTGTCGGCACAGATACGCAGTATTTT
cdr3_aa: CATSPDSVGTDTQYF

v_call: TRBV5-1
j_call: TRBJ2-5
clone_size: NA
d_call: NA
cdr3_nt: TGCGCCAGCAGCTCGGGGACCCAAGAGACCCAGTACTTC
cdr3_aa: CASSSGTQETQYF

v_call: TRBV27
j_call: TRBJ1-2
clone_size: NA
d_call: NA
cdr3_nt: TGTGCCAGCAGTTTAAGGGCAGACTATGGCTACACCTTC
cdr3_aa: CASSLRADYGYTF

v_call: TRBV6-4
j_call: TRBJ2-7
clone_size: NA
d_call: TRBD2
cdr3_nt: TGTGCCAGCAGTAGACTCCCGACTAGCCCCCTGGAGCAGTACTTC
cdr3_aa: CASSRLPTSPLEQYF

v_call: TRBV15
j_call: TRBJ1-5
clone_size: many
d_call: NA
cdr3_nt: TGTGCCACCGCGAGGGGGGGCAACCAGCCCCAGCATTTT
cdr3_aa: CATARGGNQPQHF

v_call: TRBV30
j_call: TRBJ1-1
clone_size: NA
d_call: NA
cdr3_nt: TGTGCCTGGACAGGCTATCGGGACACTGAAGCTTTCTTT
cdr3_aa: CAWTGYRDTEAFF

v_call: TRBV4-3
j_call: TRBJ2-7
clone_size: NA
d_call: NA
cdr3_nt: TGCGCCAGCAGCCAAGGGCGACGACCCTCCTACGAGCAGTACTTC
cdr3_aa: CASSQGRRPSYEQYF

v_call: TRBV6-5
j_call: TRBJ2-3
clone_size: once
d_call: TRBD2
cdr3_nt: TGTGCCACACGGGATAGACTAGCGGGAGGGGATACGCAGTATTTT
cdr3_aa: CATRDRLAGGDTQYF

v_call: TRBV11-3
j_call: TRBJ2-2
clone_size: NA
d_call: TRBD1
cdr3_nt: TGTGCCAGCAGCTGGGACAGGGCGAACACCGGGGAGCTGTTTTTT
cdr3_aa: CASSWDRANTGELFF

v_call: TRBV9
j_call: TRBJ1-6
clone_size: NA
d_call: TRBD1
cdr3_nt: TGTGCCAGCAGCGCTTCGGGACAGGGAGGTTCACCCCTCCACTTT
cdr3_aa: CASSASGQGGSPLHF

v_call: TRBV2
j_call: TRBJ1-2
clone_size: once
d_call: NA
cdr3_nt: TGTGCCAGCAGTGAAGACGCGAACTATGGCTACACCTTC
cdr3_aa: CASSEDANYGYTF

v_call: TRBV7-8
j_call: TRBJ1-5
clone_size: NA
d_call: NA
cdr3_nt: TGTGCCAGCAGCTGGCGTGGACGACCCAATCAGCCCCAGCATTTT
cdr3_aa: CASSWRGRPNQPQHF

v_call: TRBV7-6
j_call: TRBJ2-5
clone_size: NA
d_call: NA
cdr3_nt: TGTGCCAGCAGCTTCGGACAGGGACTACCCACAGAGACCCAGTACTTC
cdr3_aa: CASSFGQGLPTETQYF

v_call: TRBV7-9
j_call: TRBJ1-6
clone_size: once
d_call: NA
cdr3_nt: TGTGCCAGCAGCACCGAGGGTGCGAGCTCCTATAATTCACCCCTCCACTTT
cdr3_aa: CASSTEGASSYNSPLHF

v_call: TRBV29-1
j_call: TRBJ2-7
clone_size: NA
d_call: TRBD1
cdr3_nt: TGCAGCGTGGACAGGGACGAGCAGTACTTC
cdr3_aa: CSVDRDEQYF

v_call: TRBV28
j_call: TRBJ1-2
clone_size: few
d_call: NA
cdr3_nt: TGTGCCAGCAGTTTATTGGGATATAACTATGGCTACACCTTC
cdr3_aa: CASSLLGYNYGYTF

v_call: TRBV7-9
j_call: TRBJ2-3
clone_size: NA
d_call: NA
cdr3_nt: TGTGCCAGCAGCTTTATCGCCGTAGATACGCAGTATTTT
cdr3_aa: CASSFIAVDTQYF

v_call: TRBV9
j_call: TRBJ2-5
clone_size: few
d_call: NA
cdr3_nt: TGTGCCAGCAGCGTAGATCAGGTCGTCGAGACCCAGTACTTC
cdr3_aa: CASSVDQVVETQYF

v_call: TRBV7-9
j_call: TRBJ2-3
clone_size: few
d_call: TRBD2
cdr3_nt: TGTGCCAGCAGCTTAGCGGGAAGCGGGGGAGGGACAGATACGCAGTATTTT
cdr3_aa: CASSLAGSGGGTDTQYF

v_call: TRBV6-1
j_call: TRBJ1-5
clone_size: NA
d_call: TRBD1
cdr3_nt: TGTGCCAGCAACGGACAGGGGGACAATCAGCCCCAGCATTTT
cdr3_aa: CASNGQGDNQPQHF

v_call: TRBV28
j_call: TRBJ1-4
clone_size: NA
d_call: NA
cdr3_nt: TGTGCCAGCAGTCGCCCGGGGTTAAAACTGTTTTTT
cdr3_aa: CASSRPGLKLFF

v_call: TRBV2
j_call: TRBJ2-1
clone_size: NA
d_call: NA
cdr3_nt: TGTGCCAGCAGTGCACGGGGTCCCTCCTACAATGAGCAGTTCTTC
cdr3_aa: CASSARGPSYNEQFF

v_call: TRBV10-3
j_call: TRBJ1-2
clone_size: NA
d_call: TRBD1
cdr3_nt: TGTGCCATCAGTCTGTCAGGGGGGAACTATGGCTACACCTTC
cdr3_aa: CAISLSGGNYGYTF

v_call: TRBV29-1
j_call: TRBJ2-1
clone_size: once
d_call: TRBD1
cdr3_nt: TGCAGCGCCAAGGCCGGGACAGGGGGCTCCTACAATGAGCAGTTCTTC
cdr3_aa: CSAKAGTGGSYNEQFF

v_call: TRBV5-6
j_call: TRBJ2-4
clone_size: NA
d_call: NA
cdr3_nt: TGTGCCAGCAGCTTGGGGTTTGGGACCCTGGCCAAAAACATTCAGTACTTC
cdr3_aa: CASSLGFGTLAKNIQYF

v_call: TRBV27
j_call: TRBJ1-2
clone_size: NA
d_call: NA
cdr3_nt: TGTGCCAGCAGGCCCTACGGGGGGAGGGATGGCTACACCTTC
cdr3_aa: CASRPYGGRDGYTF

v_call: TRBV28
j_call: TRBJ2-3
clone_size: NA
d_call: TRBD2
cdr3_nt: TGTGCCAGTGTCGCGGGGGGGACAGATACGCAGTATTTT
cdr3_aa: CASVAGGTDTQYF

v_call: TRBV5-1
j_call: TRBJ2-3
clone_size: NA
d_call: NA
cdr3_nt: TGCGCCAGCAGCACAGGACAGCCTCGGGATACGCAGTATTTT
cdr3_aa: CASSTGQPRDTQYF

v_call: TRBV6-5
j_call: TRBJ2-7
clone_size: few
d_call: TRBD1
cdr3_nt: TGTGCCAGCAGCACCTCCGGGACAGGGATAAGGAGGCAGTACTTC
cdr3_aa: CASSTSGTGIRRQYF

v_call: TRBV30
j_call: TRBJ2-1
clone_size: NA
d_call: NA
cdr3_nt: TGTGTTTCTGGGCTAAATGAGCAGTTCTTC
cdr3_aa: CVSGLNEQFF

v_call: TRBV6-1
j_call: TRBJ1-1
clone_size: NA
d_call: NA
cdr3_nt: TGTGCCAGCAGTGAAGCCCAGGTTACTGAAGCTTTCTTT
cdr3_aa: CASSEAQVTEAFF

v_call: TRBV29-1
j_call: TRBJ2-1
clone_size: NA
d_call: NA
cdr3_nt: TGCAGCGCGGCACTAGGGTACAATGAGCAGTTCTTC
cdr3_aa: CSAALGYNEQFF

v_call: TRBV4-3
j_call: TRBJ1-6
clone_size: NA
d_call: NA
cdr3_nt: TGCGCCAGCAGCCAGGCTATCAATTCACCCCTCCACTTT
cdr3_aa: CASSQAINSPLHF

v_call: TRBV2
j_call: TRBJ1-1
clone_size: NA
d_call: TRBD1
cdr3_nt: TGTGCCAGCTTTCAAAGGACAGGGAGACCTGAAGCTTTCTTT
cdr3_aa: CASFQRTGRPEAFF

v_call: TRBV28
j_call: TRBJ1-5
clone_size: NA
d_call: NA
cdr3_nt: TGTGCCAGCAGTTTGTCGGGGATGAGTCAGCCCCAGCATTTT
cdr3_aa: CASSLSGMSQPQHF

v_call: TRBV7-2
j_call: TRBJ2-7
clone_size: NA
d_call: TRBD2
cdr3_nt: TGTGCCAGCAGCCCGGGACTAGCGGGAGTCTTAGTTCTGTACGAGCAGTACTTC
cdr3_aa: CASSPGLAGVLVLYEQYF